This T cell receptor (beta chain) stems from a study of control samples from healthy donors and cancer patients. Using immunoSEQ multiplex PCR, the repertoire was profiled, and TCRdb retains in-frame clones only, with some absent. The table has tens of thousands of clones, approximately 94% seen once. The CDR3 loop spans 15 amino acids. Looked up from germline, CDR1 is MNHEY and CDR2 is SMNVEV (reference sequence). V shed 6 bases, J shed 2 bases, and the junction held 5 bases outside the gene matches. This clonotype was obtained from a man younger than 40 with colorectal cancer. The rearrangement links TRBV27 to TRBJ2-1; TRBD1 aligns across 9 bases. Sequencing input: PBMCs. In DNA, the CDR3 is TGTGCCAGCAGCCCCGGGACAGGGCCCTACAATGAGCAGTTCTTC. Encoded protein: CASSPGTGPYNEQFF.